Sequencing of this T cell receptor (beta chain) was carried out in a study of shared T cell receptors in the human thymus. From germline, CDR1 is LGHNA and CDR2 YSLEER. The CDR3 is 20 amino acids. The junction had 14 bases not matched to a gene; V was cut back by 1 base and J by 5 bases. This clone was observed a handful of times. Produced via immunoSEQ multiplex PCR; TCRdb's table is partial and in-frame only. This table has roughly 660,000 clones, around nine tenths appearing once. Another study also made use of these data, one on human thymus T cells.

This clonotype originated in a boy younger than two with a congenital heart defect. Sequences were obtained from thymocytes. This chain links TRBV4-3 with TRBJ2-1; 13 positions match TRBD2. The CDR3 reads CASSQGTGLAGVDWDNEQFF. CDR3 nucleotide sequence: TGCGCCAGCAGCCAAGGGACTGGACTAGCGGGAGTTGATTGGGACAATGAGCAGTTCTTC.